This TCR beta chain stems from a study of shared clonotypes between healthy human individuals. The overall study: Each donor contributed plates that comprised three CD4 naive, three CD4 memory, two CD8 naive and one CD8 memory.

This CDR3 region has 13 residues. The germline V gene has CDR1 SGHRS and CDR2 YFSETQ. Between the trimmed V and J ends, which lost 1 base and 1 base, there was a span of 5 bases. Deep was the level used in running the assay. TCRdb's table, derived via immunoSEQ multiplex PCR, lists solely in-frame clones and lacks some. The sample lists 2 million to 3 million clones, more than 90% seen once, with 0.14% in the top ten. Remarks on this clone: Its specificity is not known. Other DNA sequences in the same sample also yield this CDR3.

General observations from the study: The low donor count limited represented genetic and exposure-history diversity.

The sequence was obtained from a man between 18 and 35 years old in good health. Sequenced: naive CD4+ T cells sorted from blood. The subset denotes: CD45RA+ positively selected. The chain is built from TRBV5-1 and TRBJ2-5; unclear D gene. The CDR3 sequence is CASSLSTQETQYF. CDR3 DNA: TGCGCCAGCAGCTTGTCGACCCAAGAGACCCAGTACTTC.